This T cell receptor (beta chain) was documented in a study of cytotoxic CD8 clonotypes in ibrutinib-treated CLL. Study-wide results and limits: Ibrutinib response saw clonality rise, and progression saw it return toward baseline.

On this clone itself: Its antigen is not known.

Sequenced by immunoSEQ multiplex PCR; TCRdb stores in-frame clones only, minus some. The table has some 17,000 clones, about 81% seen once. Trimming shortened V by 6 bases and J by 5 bases, and 12 bases separated the two germline ends. This CDR3 region has 13 residues. Germline loops: CDR1 SGHTS, CDR2 YDEGEE. The sequencing used PBMCs, collected before ibrutinib treatment. The receptor was derived from a human donor with chronic lymphocytic leukemia. The chain has TRBV5-8 and TRBJ2-1, with D perhaps TRBD1 (6 bases). The CDR3: CASKQGTNNEQFF. CDR3 bases: TGTGCCAGCAAACAGGGTACCAACAATGAGCAGTTCTTC.